This is a list of T cell receptor beta chains from one sample in a study of shared clonotypes between healthy human individuals. Measured with immunoSEQ multiplex PCR; TCRdb has only the in-frame clones, and not every one. The sample has about 1.5 million clones, 98% seen once. The source material was naive CD4+ T cells sorted from blood. Receptors were obtained from a man aged 25 to 40 in good health. Each CDR3 is given with its conserved first and last residue. D genes are given only for firm matches. The size field is filled for only some rows; it gives once, few, many or a size class.

j_gene | d_gene | abundance | v_gene | CDR3aa | CDR3nt
TRBJ2-5 | - | - | TRBV5-6 | CASSLRAQETQYF | TGTGCCAGCAGCTTGAGAGCCCAAGAGACCCAGTACTTC
TRBJ2-7 | - | - | TRBV28 | CASRQPDGYYEQYF | TGTGCCAGCAGGCAACCCGACGGATACTACGAGCAGTACTTC
TRBJ2-1 | TRBD2 | - | TRBV18 | CASSPPSGRANEQFF | TGTGCCAGCTCACCTCCTAGCGGGAGGGCGAATGAGCAGTTCTTC
TRBJ2-1 | TRBD2 | - | TRBV4-3 | CASSRTSGRQNEQFF | TGCGCCAGCAGCCGAACTAGCGGGAGACAAAATGAGCAGTTCTTC
TRBJ2-1 | - | - | TRBV19 | CANPTDPDRNEGGATWNEQFF | TGTGCCAACCCCACGGACCCAGACAGGAACGAGGGCGGCGCAACGTGGAATGAGCAGTTCTTC
TRBJ2-4 | - | - | TRBV29-1 | CSVEERRGKDIQYF | TGCAGCGTTGAAGAACGTAGGGGTAAAGACATTCAGTACTTC
TRBJ1-2 | - | once | TRBV5-4 | CASSFDTGGYTF | TGTGCCAGCAGCTTTGACACGGGTGGCTACACCTTC
TRBJ2-3 | TRBD2 | - | TRBV7-7 | CASSTGLAGDTQYF | TGTGCTAGCAGCACGGGACTAGCGGGGGATACGCAGTATTTT
TRBJ1-1 | TRBD1 | - | TRBV28 | CASSSSPGQKNTEAFF | TGTGCCAGCAGTTCGTCTCCGGGACAGAAGAACACTGAAGCTTTCTTT
TRBJ2-5 | - | - | TRBV18 | CASSPTATQETQYF | TGTGCCAGCTCGCCGACAGCCACCCAAGAGACCCAGTACTTC
TRBJ1-1 | - | - | TRBV4-3 | CASSQDLGRMSSTEAFF | TGCGCCAGCAGCCAAGATCTTGGGAGGATGAGTAGCACTGAAGCTTTCTTT
TRBJ1-2 | - | - | TRBV28 | CASSSADYYGYTF | TGTGCCAGCAGTTCAGCAGATTACTATGGCTACACCTTC
TRBJ2-1 | - | - | TRBV28 | CASSSHHEGVRDEQFF | TGTGCCAGCAGTTCGCACCACGAGGGGGTGAGGGATGAGCAGTTCTTC
TRBJ2-4 | - | - | TRBV2 | CACLREAKNIQYF | TGTGCCTGCCTCAGGGAGGCCAAAAACATTCAGTACTTC
TRBJ2-2 | TRBD1 | - | TRBV5-4 | CASSWTGQTGELFF | TGTGCCAGCAGCTGGACAGGGCAGACCGGGGAGCTGTTTTTT
TRBJ2-7 | - | once | TRBV5-6 | CASSLVFAYEQYF | TGTGCCAGCAGCTTGGTTTTCGCCTACGAGCAGTACTTC
TRBJ1-4 | - | - | TRBV18 | CASSPIRGDREKLFF | TGTGCCAGCTCACCAATAAGGGGAGATCGCGAAAAACTGTTTTTT
TRBJ2-5 | - | - | TRBV18 | CASSRGLGETQYF | TGTGCCAGCTCACGTGGCCTCGGGGAGACCCAGTACTTC
TRBJ2-5 | TRBD1 | - | TRBV7-9 | CASSLVQGVSETQYF | TGTGCCAGCAGCTTAGTACAGGGGGTTTCAGAGACCCAGTACTTC
TRBJ2-3 | TRBD1 | - | TRBV28 | CASSMIQGVSTDTQYF | TGTGCCAGCAGTATGATACAGGGGGTTAGCACAGATACGCAGTATTTT
TRBJ1-5 | - | - | TRBV2 | CASSLQGHGAPQHF | TGTGCCAGCAGTCTCCAGGGCCACGGGGCGCCCCAGCATTTT
TRBJ2-7 | - | - | TRBV6-4 | CASSVAPGDSYEQYF | TGTGCCAGCAGTGTAGCCCCAGGGGACTCCTACGAGCAGTACTTC
TRBJ2-7 | - | - | TRBV18 | CASSPATGAYEQYF | TGTGCCAGCTCACCGGCCACCGGGGCCTACGAGCAGTACTTC
TRBJ2-2 | TRBD2 | - | TRBV5-5 | CASSQGVTSGNTGELFF | TGTGCCAGCAGTCAGGGGGTGACTAGCGGGAACACCGGGGAGCTGTTTTTT
TRBJ1-2 | TRBD1 | - | TRBV2 | CASSDPAWTGNYGYTF | TGTGCCAGCAGTGACCCGGCCTGGACAGGGAACTATGGCTACACCTTC
TRBJ2-1 | - | - | TRBV10-3 | CAKRHEYNEQFF | TGTGCCAAAAGACATGAGTACAATGAGCAGTTCTTC
TRBJ2-3 | - | - | TRBV5-1 | CASSLVRLADTQYF | TGCGCCAGCAGCTTGGTTCGTTTAGCAGATACGCAGTATTTT
TRBJ2-3 | - | - | TRBV2 | CASSYHTDTQYF | TGTGCCAGCAGTTACCACACAGATACGCAGTATTTT
TRBJ2-3 | TRBD1 | - | TRBV9 | CASSYRQGGTDTQYF | TGTGCCAGCAGCTACCGACAGGGGGGCACAGATACGCAGTATTTT
TRBJ2-7 | - | - | TRBV27 | CASSFIGAEQYF | TGTGCCAGCAGTTTCATCGGTGCCGAGCAGTACTTC
TRBJ2-1 | TRBD2 | - | TRBV2 | CASSELAGGYNEQFF | TGTGCCAGCAGCGAACTAGCGGGAGGGTACAATGAGCAGTTCTTC
TRBJ2-5 | - | few | TRBV5-1 | CASSLAGTQETQYF | TGCGCCAGCAGCTTGGCCGGGACCCAAGAGACCCAGTACTTC
TRBJ2-5 | TRBD2 | - | TRBV5-1 | CASSLGLAGGKETQYF | TGCGCCAGCAGTTTGGGACTAGCGGGGGGCAAAGAGACCCAGTACTTC
TRBJ2-1 | TRBD2 | - | TRBV19 | CASSIAGGLDNNEQFF | TGTGCCAGTAGTATCGCGGGCGGACTAGATAACAATGAGCAGTTCTTC
TRBJ2-5 | TRBD2 | - | TRBV10-3 | CAISESLSGRALRRETQYF | TGTGCCATCAGTGAGTCGCTTAGCGGGAGGGCCCTAAGGAGGGAGACCCAGTACTTC
TRBJ2-7 | - | - | TRBV7-9 | CASSASGFSYEQYF | TGTGCCAGCAGCGCATCAGGGTTTTCCTACGAGCAGTACTTC
TRBJ2-7 | TRBD2 | - | TRBV6-1 | CASSHPSGRAYEQYF | TGTGCCAGCAGCCACCCTAGCGGGAGGGCCTACGAGCAGTACTTC
TRBJ2-7 | TRBD2 | - | TRBV29-1 | CSVLSGGYEQYF | TGCAGCGTCCTTAGCGGGGGCTACGAGCAGTACTTC
TRBJ2-5 | - | - | TRBV11-2 | CASSSTTWYGVDETQYF | TGTGCCAGCAGCTCTACCACCTGGTACGGGGTTGATGAGACCCAGTACTTC
TRBJ2-1 | - | - | TRBV12-5 | CASGLRPASRSDEQFF | TGTGCTAGTGGTTTGAGACCGGCCAGCCGGAGCGATGAGCAGTTCTTC
TRBJ1-2 | - | once | TRBV29-1 | CSVEARGGNGYTF | TGCAGCGTTGAAGCCAGGGGAGGGAATGGCTACACCTTC
TRBJ2-5 | TRBD1 | - | TRBV5-1 | CASSLRQGVVETQYF | TGCGCCAGCAGCTTACGTCAGGGGGTGGTAGAGACCCAGTACTTC
TRBJ2-2 | - | - | TRBV4-3 | CASSQGPRIPGELFF | TGCGCCAGCAGCCAAGGACCACGGATTCCCGGGGAGCTGTTTTTT
TRBJ2-5 | - | - | TRBV11-2 | CASSIGAKRRETQYF | TGTGCCAGCAGCATAGGGGCCAAGCGGCGGGAGACCCAGTACTTC
TRBJ2-4 | TRBD1 | - | TRBV14 | CASSLLSGGTGANIQYF | TGTGCCAGCAGCCTACTAAGTGGTGGGACAGGGGCTAACATTCAGTACTTC
TRBJ2-3 | - | - | TRBV5-4 | CASSLASGSDTQYF | TGTGCCAGCAGCTTGGCGTCGGGTTCAGATACGCAGTATTTT
TRBJ2-1 | TRBD2 | - | TRBV29-1 | CSVEDSSGSYNEQFF | TGCAGCGTTGAGGATTCTAGCGGGAGTTACAATGAGCAGTTCTTC
TRBJ2-7 | - | - | TRBV18 | CASSPLGVGASPYEQYF | TGTGCCAGCTCACCCCTCGGGGTGGGGGCCAGCCCCTACGAGCAGTACTTC
TRBJ1-2 | TRBD1 | - | TRBV19 | CASSILQGGYYGYTF | TGTGCCAGTAGTATACTACAGGGGGGGTACTATGGCTACACCTTC